This T cell receptor beta chain was identified in a study of T-cell reconstitution after alpha-beta-depleted transplantation in children. General observations from the study: Several hundred rapidly expanded clones from non-depleted graft cells reportedly supplied alpha-beta T cells about two months post-transplant. Hyperexpanded clones declined; after one year, newly produced T cells mostly supplied diversity.

Molecular barcoding with unique molecular identifiers was used for the TCRbeta library. MiXCR, applied by TCRdb to the PCR reads, yields one record per CDR3 protein. The sample shows 200,000 to 300,000 distinct CDR3 sequences, over 20% of them seen only once. CDR1 is DFQATT and CDR2 is SNEGSKA in the germline V gene (reference sequence). The CDR3 has 13 amino acids. Trimming removed 3 bases at V and 8 bases at J, with 13 bases between. Details on this clonotype: The antigen is undetermined.

This sequence was found in a girl aged 2 to 9 with Fanconi anemia, due to receive a stem cell transplant. The chain has TRBV20-1 and TRBJ2-2; D perhaps matches TRBD1 (6 bases). Sequencing was performed on PBMCs, taken before TCRalphabeta/CD19-depleted stem cell transplant. The CDR3 DNA sequence: TGCAGTGCTAGTCGCTACGGACAGGGGGAGCTGTTTTTT. Amino acid sequence: CSASRYGQGELFF.